This TCR beta chain is drawn from a study of blood T cell repertoires in COVID-19. Whole-study context: The United States, Italy and Spain provided the acute and convalescent COVID-19 samples.

Per the authors' pipeline: Cell counts per sample came from amplifying reference gene primers. This table comes from immunoSEQ multiplex PCR, and its TCRdb copy is limited to in-frame clones, with some not included. The V and J calls and clone size were taken over from that table, and D and trimming were inferred from the DNA. The sample lists a few hundred thousand clones; 70% to 90% were seen once. Germline-derived CDR1 and CDR2 are MDHEN and SYDVKM. The CDR3 sequence is 15 residues long. Trimming pared 5 bases from V and 7 bases from J, leaving 18 bases between. The rearrangement uses TRBV28 and TRBJ1-5; a weak D match, TRBD1 (6 bases). The TCR originated in a woman aged 25-40 years who had recovered from COVID-19. Material for sequencing was PBMCs or T cells enriched from blood (not recorded which). The CDR3 DNA sequence: TGTGCCAGCAGTCCTTACAGGGTTATCTCACAGCCCCAGCATTTT. Protein product: CASSPYRVISQPQHF.